The 22 T cell receptor beta chains below come from one sample, sequenced in a study of cytomegalovirus exposure and HLA in healthy donors. Primers for the PCR totalled 60 Vbeta and 13 Jbeta. Using immunoSEQ multiplex PCR, the repertoire was profiled, and TCRdb retains in-frame clones only, with some absent. This table has 200,000 or so clones, about 77% appearing once. The sequencing sample was made of PBMCs. All receptors derive from a woman aged 25 to 45 in good health and CMV-seronegative.

The V gene is TRBV7-9, the J gene TRBJ2-3, with 7 bases lining up with TRBD1. The V gene end was trimmed by 4 bases and the J gene end by 2 bases; junction bases not matched to a gene: 9. Germline V lookup: CDR1 SEHNR, CDR2 FQNEAQ (reference sequence). The CDR3 sequence is 16 residues long. CDR3 DNA sequence: TGTGCCAGCAGCTCCCCGAGACAGGGATACACAGATACGCAGTATTTT. This gives the protein CASSSPRQGYTDTQYF.

This clone occurred once. J is TRBJ2-7 and V is TRBV5-5; 9 nucleotides line up with TRBD1. This CDR3 contains 15 residues. Germline CDR1 and CDR2: SGHKS and YYEKEE (reference sequence). The J segment lost 3 bases and the V segment lost 4 bases, leaving 8 bases of the junction unmatched. The DNA of the CDR3 is TGTGCCAGCAGCGGACAGGGGACAGGAAACTACGAGCAGTACTTC. Translated: CASSGQGTGNYEQYF.

The chain is built from TRBV18 and TRBJ2-4; maybe TRBD1 (5 bases). In germline, CDR1 is KGHSH, CDR2 LQKENI. The length of the CDR3 is 18 residues. Trimming pared 1 base from V and 0 bases from J, leaving 16 bases between. CDR3 in amino acids: CASSPLRGLEIAKNIQYF. The CDR3 region has the DNA TGTGCCAGCTCACCACTAAGGGGCCTTGAGATAGCCAAAAACATTCAGTACTTC.

The chain combines TRBV6-1 with TRBJ1-4; D is unclear. With 5 bases removed from V and 7 bases from J, the gap between germline ends came to 14 bases. Germline CDR1 is MNHNS and CDR2 is SASEGT. This CDR3 comprises 14 residues. CDR3 sequence reads: CASSMGPNSEKLFF. CDR3 DNA: TGTGCCAGCAGTATGGGCCCAAATAGTGAAAAACTGTTTTTT.

The CDR3 loop reads CASIGQGTLYEQYF. The CDR3 region has the DNA TGTGCCAGCATAGGACAGGGGACACTCTACGAGCAGTACTTC. V usage is TRBV28 and J usage is TRBJ2-7, with TRBD1 matching over 9 bases. The CDR3 extends over 14 amino acids. After removal of 7 bases from V and 3 bases from J, the junction contained 7 bases not matched to a gene. The germline V gene encodes CDR1 MDHEN and CDR2 SYDVKM. The full variable domain, with the rest looked up from reference TRBV28 and TRBJ2-7, is DVKVTQSSRYLVKRTGEKVFLECVQDMDHENMFWYRQDPGLGLRLIYFSYDVKMKEKGDIPEGYSVSREKKERFSLILESASTNQTSMYLCASIGQGTLYEQYFGPGTRLTVT.

Regarding this clone: This CDR3 is also generated by other DNA sequences in the sample. The J gene is TRBJ1-5, the V gene TRBV6-5; maybe TRBD1 (5 bases). This CDR3 region has 15 residues. Germline CDR1 reads MNHEY; CDR2 reads SVGAGI. Trimming shortened V by 6 bases and J by 2 bases, and 14 bases separated the two germline ends. The CDR3 reads CASSRTGYGNQPQHF. The CDR3, as DNA: TGTGCCAGCAGCCGCACAGGATATGGCAATCAGCCCCAGCATTTT.

This CDR3 reads CASSFGGRGAPYEQYF. In DNA, the CDR3 is TGCGCCAGCAGCTTTGGCGGGCGGGGTGCCCCCTACGAGCAGTACTTC. The rearrangement links TRBV5-1 to TRBJ2-5; D possibly corresponds to TRBD2 (6 bases). The J call may be incorrect, as the DNA end agrees better with TRBJ2-7. The length of the CDR3 is 16 residues. Per germline, CDR1 SGHRS and CDR2 YFSETQ.

J is TRBJ1-1 and V is TRBV28, with a possible D match to TRBD1 (5 bases). The CDR3 length is 16 residues. The V gene's germline CDR1 is MDHEN and CDR2 SYDVKM. Trimming removed 10 bases from V and 1 base from J, with 22 bases in between. The CDR3 bases are TGTGCCATTTTCGGGAGGAGGGGCCCCGGGAACACTGAAGCTTTCTTT. Protein sequence: CAIFGRRGPGNTEAFF.

CDR3 nucleotide sequence: TGCGCCAGCAGCCCCCAGCGACAGGGCTCCTACGAGCAGTACTTC. This translates into CASSPQRQGSYEQYF. The V gene is TRBV5-1, the J gene TRBJ2-7, with 7 bases fitting TRBD1. The CDR3 contains 15 residues. Germline CDR1 and CDR2: SGHRS and YFSETQ. Trimming removed 4 bases from V and 0 bases from J; junction bases left unmatched: 7.

The J gene is TRBJ2-1, the V gene TRBV7-9; weak D call: TRBD1 (5 bases). Germline V lookup: CDR1 SEHNR, CDR2 FQNEAQ (reference sequence). The CDR3 covers 15 residues. Trimming shortened V by 5 bases and J by 4 bases, and 15 bases separated the two germline ends. The CDR3 spells CASSQFRDSYNEQFF. The CDR3, as DNA: TGTGCCAGCAGCCAATTCCGAGACAGTTACAATGAGCAGTTCTTC.

The V gene is TRBV18, the J gene TRBJ2-5; TRBD2 matches 8 bases. CDR1 is KGHSH, CDR2 LQKENI, per germline. The CDR3 is 17 amino acids. V dropped 3 bases and J dropped 1; count of bases not matched to a gene: 10. The CDR3: CASSPLQLAGPQETQYF. The CDR3 bases are TGTGCCAGCTCACCGCTTCAGCTAGCGGGCCCCCAAGAGACCCAGTACTTC. Drawing the rest from reference TRBV18 and TRBJ2-5, the complete variable domain is NAGVMQNPRHLVRRRGQEARLRCSPMKGHSHVYWYRQLPEEGLKFMVYLQKENIIDESGMPKERFSAEFPKEGPSILRIQQVVRGDSAAYFCASSPLQLAGPQETQYFGPGTRLLVL.

Only a few counts were recorded for this clone. In DNA, the CDR3 is TGTGCCAGCAGCTTAGGGTTCGAGAAAATTGCGGGCTACACCTTC. Translating gives CASSLGFEKIAGYTF. This rearrangement joins TRBV7-9 to TRBJ1-2; no definite D call. CDR1 and CDR2 from the germline V gene are SEHNR and FQNEAQ (reference sequence). V was clipped by 1 base and J by 8 bases, with 17 bases between them. CDR3 length: 15 residues.

The chain has TRBV27 and TRBJ2-7, with 7 bases matching TRBD2. The CDR3 totals 17 residues. The V gene end was trimmed by 5 bases and the J gene end by 4 bases; junction bases not matched to a gene: 17. Germline V CDR1 and CDR2: MNHEY, SMNVEV (reference sequence). CDR3 protein: CASSPAGGWREKYEQYF. The CDR3 coding sequence is TGTGCCAGCAGTCCGGCCGGTGGGTGGCGGGAGAAATACGAGCAGTACTTC.

The rearrangement joins TRBV10-3 to TRBJ2-5; 12 nucleotides line up with TRBD2. Germline lookup yields CDR1 ENHRY and CDR2 SYGVKD. The J segment lost 0 bases and the V segment lost 8 bases, leaving 13 bases of the junction unmatched. CDR3 length equals 18 residues. The DNA for the CDR3 is TGTGCCATCGGGCTGGGGCTAGCGGGAGGGCCTCACCAAGAGACCCAGTACTTC. Protein sequence: CAIGLGLAGGPHQETQYF.

The rearrangement uses TRBV7-2 and TRBJ1-1; D perhaps matches TRBD1 (6 bases). The CDR3 is made up of 14 amino acids. V was cut by 3 bases and J by 0 bases, with 8 bases left in between. Germline V gene sequence: CDR1 SGHTA, CDR2 FQGNSA. CDR3 region: CASSFGQMNTEAFF. The CDR3 region has the DNA TGTGCCAGCAGCTTCGGACAGATGAACACTGAAGCTTTCTTT.

The chain recombines TRBV5-8 with TRBJ1-6; D might be TRBD1 (5 bases). The V end lost 4 bases, the J end lost 7 bases, and 18 bases lay between the germline ends. CDR3 length: 16 residues. Looked up from germline, CDR1 is SGHTS and CDR2 is YDEGEE. DNA of the CDR3: TGTGCCAGCAGCCCCGGCCAGGGCGAGATGAATTCACCCCTCCACTTT. Its translation is CASSPGQGEMNSPLHF. Variable domain in full (rest from reference TRBV5-8 and TRBJ1-6): EAGVTQSPTHLIKTRGQQATLRCSPISGHTSVYWYQQALGLGLQFLLWYDEGEERNRGNFPPRFSGRQFPNYSSELNVNALELEDSALYLCASSPGQGEMNSPLHFGNGTRLTVT.

The CDR3 DNA is TGTGCCAGCACAAAGGGGGCTGGGGCCAACGTCCTGACTTTC. Protein product: CASTKGAGANVLTF. V gene TRBV2 combines with J gene TRBJ2-6, with D tentatively TRBD1 (6 bases). This CDR3 has 14 amino acids. Looked up from germline, CDR1 is SNHLY and CDR2 is FYNNEI. Trimming cost V 7 bases and J 2 bases, with 9 bases left between them.

CDR3 region: CAQGISYEQYF. The CDR3 coding sequence is TGTGCCCAGGGGATCTCCTACGAGCAGTACTTC. The V gene is TRBV30, the J gene TRBJ2-7, with D possibly matching TRBD1 (6 bases). V gave up 8 bases and J gave up 0 bases, with 8 bases separating them. CDR3 length: 11 amino acids. The germline V gene has CDR1 GTSNPN and CDR2 SVGIG (reference sequence).

This sequence joins TRBV4-1 and TRBJ1-5; maybe TRBD1 (6 bases). Germline-derived CDR1 and CDR2 are MGHRA and YSYEKL. The CDR3 is 17 amino acids. Trimming left V 0 bases short and J 0 bases short, with 12 bases between. DNA for the CDR3: TGCGCCAGCAGCCAAGAGGGGGACATTTATAGCAATCAGCCCCAGCATTTT. Translation: CASSQEGDIYSNQPQHF.

This clone appeared a single time. The V call is TRBV27, the J call TRBJ2-7; the match to TRBD2 covers 7 bases. CDR3 size: 15 residues. CDR1 and CDR2 from the germline V gene are MNHEY and SMNVEV (reference sequence). Trimming cost V 0 bases and J 0 bases; bases outside gene matches: 2. The CDR3 DNA reads TGTGCCAGCAGTTTATCGGCGGGGGACTCCTACGAGCAGTACTTC. Its translation: CASSLSAGDSYEQYF.

The rearrangement links TRBV6-1 to TRBJ2-1; D is ambiguous. The CDR3 contains 15 residues. V was trimmed by 1 base and J by 2 bases, leaving 9 bases between them. Germline-derived CDR1 and CDR2 are MNHNS and SASEGT. This CDR3 is CASSEEVAPYNEQFF. The CDR3 DNA follows: TGTGCCAGCAGTGAAGAGGTAGCCCCCTACAATGAGCAGTTCTTC.

The chain links TRBV19 to TRBJ1-1; 8 bases are shared with TRBD1. The V gene end was trimmed by 4 bases and the J gene end by 1 base; junction bases not matched to a gene: 2. The CDR3 consists of 14 residues. Per germline, CDR1 LNHDA and CDR2 SQIVND (reference sequence). The CDR3 sequence is CASSTDRANTEAFF. In DNA, the CDR3 is TGTGCCAGTAGTACGGACAGGGCGAACACTGAAGCTTTCTTT.